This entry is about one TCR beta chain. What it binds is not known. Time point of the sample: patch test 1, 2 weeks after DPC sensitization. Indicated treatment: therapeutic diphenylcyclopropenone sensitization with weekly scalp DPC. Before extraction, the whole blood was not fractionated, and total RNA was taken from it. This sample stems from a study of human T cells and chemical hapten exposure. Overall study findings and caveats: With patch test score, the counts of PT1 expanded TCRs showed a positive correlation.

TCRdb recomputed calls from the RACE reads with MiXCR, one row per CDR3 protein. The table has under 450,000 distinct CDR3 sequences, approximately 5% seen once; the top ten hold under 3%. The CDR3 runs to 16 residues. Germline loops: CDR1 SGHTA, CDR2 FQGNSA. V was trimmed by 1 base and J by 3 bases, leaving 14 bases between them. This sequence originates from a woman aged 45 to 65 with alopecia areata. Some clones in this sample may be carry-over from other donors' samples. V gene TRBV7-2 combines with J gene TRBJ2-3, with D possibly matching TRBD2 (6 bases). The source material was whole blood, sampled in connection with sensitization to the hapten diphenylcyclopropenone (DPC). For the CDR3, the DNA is TGTGCCAGCAGCTTAGTCGTCGGAGGGTGGACAGATACGCAGTATTTT. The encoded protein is CASSLVVGGWTDTQYF. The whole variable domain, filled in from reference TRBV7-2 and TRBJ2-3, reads GAGVSQSPSNKVTEKGKDVELRCDPISGHTALYWYRQSLGQGLEFLIYFQGNSAPDKSGLPSDRFSAERTGGSVSTLTIQRTQQEDSAVYLCASSLVVGGWTDTQYFGPGTRLTVL.